The 20 T cell receptor beta chains listed next were all sequenced from one sample in a study of T cells in localized non-small cell lung cancer (dated by TCRdb to about 2020). The receptor library was made with the immunoSEQ multiplex PCR assay. TCRdb re-hosts the immuneACCESS table, in-frame sequences only. Its copies lack some clones; in the studies checked, an unresolved V gene accounts for under half of them, and the cause for the rest is not known. The table for this sample lists about 24,000 clones; approximately 88% of them were counted only once. The top ten clones comprise roughly 9.9% of the sample. This specimen was peripheral blood mononuclear cells, taken before any cancer treatment. The receptors shown here come from a woman aged 35 to 70 with stage III lung adenocarcinoma.

This clone was detected only a few times. This sequence joins TRBV2 and TRBJ1-5; D is unclear. CDR1 and CDR2 from the germline V gene are SNHLY and FYNNEI. V lost 1 base and J lost 11, with 9 bases in between. The CDR3 covers 12 residues. The CDR3 spells CASSEDSSAQHF. The CDR3 nucleotides are TGTGCCAGCAGTGAAGACTCTTCAGCCCAGCATTTT.

V and J are TRBV6-1 and TRBJ1-2; TRBD1 matches at 7 bases. This CDR3 has 14 amino acids. Per the germline V gene, CDR1 is MNHNS and CDR2 is SASEGT. V trimming: 6 bases; J trimming: 2 bases; junction bases outside the gene matches: 6. The CDR3 protein is CASRGEGANYGYTF. In DNA, the CDR3 is TGTGCCAGCAGGGGAGAGGGGGCGAACTATGGCTACACCTTC.

V gene TRBV4-1 combines with J gene TRBJ1-5; D not resolved. V was clipped by 1 base and J by 3 bases, with 4 bases between them. The CDR3 runs to 13 residues. Germline CDR1 reads MGHRA; CDR2 reads YSYEKL. The CDR3 region has the DNA TGCGCCAGCAGCCAAGCCCTCAATCAGCCCCAGCATTTT. Its protein product is CASSQALNQPQHF.

The chain employs TRBV19 and TRBJ2-1; 8 bases fit TRBD1. The CDR3 is made up of 24 amino acids. The V gene's germline CDR1 is LNHDA and CDR2 SQIVND (reference sequence). V trimming: 4 bases; J trimming: 0 bases; junction bases outside the gene matches: 29. CDR3 sequence reads: CASSTPPRTGWVSDLGNSYNEQFF. In DNA, the CDR3 is TGTGCCAGTAGTACCCCCCCTCGGACAGGGTGGGTCTCGGATCTCGGAAACTCCTACAATGAGCAGTTCTTC. The full variable domain, in which reference TRBV19 and TRBJ2-1 provide the parts outside the CDR3, is DGGITQSPKYLFRKEGQNVTLSCEQNLNHDAMYWYRQDPGQGLRLIYYSQIVNDFQKGDIAEGYSVSREKKESFPLTVTSAQKNPTAFYLCASSTPPRTGWVSDLGNSYNEQFFGPGTRLTVL.

V gene TRBV29-1 combines with J gene TRBJ2-3; TRBD2 might be the D (5 bases). Trimming removed 4 bases from V and 6 bases from J, with 11 bases in between. Germline CDR1 and CDR2: SQVTM and ANQGSEA. The CDR3 consists of 12 residues. The CDR3: CSVGGSGDTQYF. The CDR3 bases are TGCAGCGTTGGAGGGAGTGGGGATACGCAGTATTTT.

The genes are TRBV30 and TRBJ2-1; 9 bases are shared with TRBD2. V dropped 0 bases and J dropped 5; count of bases not matched to a gene: 8. Germline V gene lookup returns CDR1 GTSNPN and CDR2 SVGIG (reference sequence). This CDR3 has 16 residues. CDR3 nucleotides: TGTGCCTGGAGTGTCCTCTTCGCGGGGGGGAACAATGAGCAGTTCTTC. Amino acid sequence: CAWSVLFAGGNNEQFF.

V usage is TRBV9 and J usage is TRBJ2-1, with TRBD2 matching 14 bases. The trim removed 4 bases at V and 6 bases at J, leaving 6 bases unmatched. This CDR3 has 16 residues. The V gene's germline CDR1 is SGDLS and CDR2 YYNGEE. The CDR3, as DNA: TGTGCCAGCAGCTTCGGACTAGCGGGGGGCCTCAATGAGCAGTTCTTC. It encodes CASSFGLAGGLNEQFF.

The rearrangement uses TRBV2 and TRBJ2-3; D gene unclear. Deletions cut 6 bases from V and 6 bases from J, with 16 bases between. The CDR3 spans 14 residues. The germline CDR1 and CDR2 sequences are SNHLY and FYNNEI. The CDR3 nucleotides are TGTGCCAGCAGCGACCCGGCCCAACCCGATACGCAGTATTTT. This sequence encodes CASSDPAQPDTQYF.

V usage is TRBV6-1 and J usage is TRBJ1-1; a weak D match, TRBD1 (5 bases). The CDR3 is made up of 12 amino acids. Germline CDR1 and CDR2: MNHNS and SASEGT. Trimming left V 6 bases short and J 0 bases short, with 5 bases between. CDR3 sequence reads: CASRTVNTEAFF. CDR3 DNA sequence: TGTGCCAGCAGGACAGTGAACACTGAAGCTTTCTTT.

The CDR3 is CASSWGEGLYNEQFF. CDR3 coding DNA: TGTGCCAGTAGTTGGGGGGAGGGTCTCTACAATGAGCAGTTCTTC. This sequence joins TRBV19 and TRBJ2-1, with TRBD2 identical over 7 bases. Losses at the gene ends were 5 bases for V and 3 bases for J; bases not matched to a gene: 7. CDR3 size: 15 residues. The V gene's germline CDR1 is LNHDA and CDR2 SQIVND (reference sequence).

The chain uses TRBV2 and TRBJ1-1, with 8 bases matching TRBD1. The V and J ends lost 3 bases and 5 bases, in that order; junction bases with no gene match: 11. CDR3 length: 16 amino acids. CDR1 and CDR2 from the germline V gene are SNHLY and FYNNEI. CDR3 region: CASSDRGPNKGTEAFF. The CDR3 DNA sequence: TGTGCCAGCAGTGACAGGGGGCCGAACAAAGGGACTGAAGCTTTCTTT.

The V and J genes are TRBV4-1 and TRBJ1-3; TRBD1 agrees at 9 bases. The germline V gene has CDR1 MGHRA and CDR2 YSYEKL. The CDR3 consists of 15 residues. J lost 3 bases, V lost 4 bases, and 4 bases had no gene match. The DNA for the CDR3 is TGCGCCAGCAGCCCACAGGGGGCAAATGGAAACACCATATATTTT. Protein product: CASSPQGANGNTIYF.

This chain connects TRBV9 to TRBJ2-1; D possibly corresponds to TRBD2 (5 bases). Trimming removed 1 base from V and 2 bases from J, with 13 bases in between. The CDR3 totals 16 residues. Germline V gene lookup returns CDR1 SGDLS and CDR2 YYNGEE. In nucleotides, the CDR3 is TGTGCCAGCAGCGTAAAGTGGCTAGCTCCCTACAATGAGCAGTTCTTC. This gives the protein CASSVKWLAPYNEQFF.

The chain combines TRBV7-9 with TRBJ2-5; D is unclear. CDR3 length equals 14 residues. Germline CDR1 is SEHNR and CDR2 is FQNEAQ (reference sequence). Trimming took off 2 bases at V and 5 bases at J, with 12 bases between the two ends. CDR3 coding DNA: TGTGCCAGCAGCTTAAGTTCCTTGGCGGAGACCCAGTACTTC. Its translation: CASSLSSLAETQYF.

The chain couples TRBV6-5 to TRBJ1-2; maybe TRBD1 (6 bases). The CDR3 sequence is 13 residues long. Germline V CDR1 and CDR2: MNHEY, SVGAGI. V was trimmed by 2 bases and J by 6 bases, leaving 10 bases between them. The CDR3 loop is CASSYGGPDGYTF. The CDR3 DNA reads TGTGCCAGCAGTTACGGGGGCCCGGATGGCTACACCTTC.

This clone occurred a few times. CDR3 in DNA: TGTGCCAGCACCCTGCGGGTCTTGGGAGTCGGTGAGCAGTTCTTC. Translating it yields CASTLRVLGVGEQFF. The genes are TRBV11-2 and TRBJ2-1; D is possibly TRBD2 (5 bases). This CDR3 has 15 residues. Trimming pared 7 bases from V and 9 bases from J, leaving 22 bases between. Germline V gene data show CDR1 as SGHAT and CDR2 as FQNNGV.

The rearrangement links TRBV18 to TRBJ1-5; D unclear. The CDR3 is 15 amino acids. CDR1 is KGHSH and CDR2 is LQKENI in the germline V gene. Trimming left V 2 bases short and J 0 bases short, with 8 bases between. The CDR3 reads CASSPSQASNQPQHF. The DNA for the CDR3 is TGTGCCAGCTCACCATCGCAGGCTAGCAATCAGCCCCAGCATTTT.

The rearrangement links TRBV5-1 to TRBJ2-2, with D possibly being TRBD1 (5 bases). V was pared by 3 bases and J by 4 bases, with 7 bases between. CDR1 and CDR2 from the germline V gene are SGHRS and YFSETQ. The CDR3 consists of 13 residues. This chain's CDR3 is CASSSTATGELFF. In nucleotides, the CDR3 is TGCGCCAGCAGCTCGACAGCCACCGGGGAGCTGTTTTTT.

The chain couples TRBV6-5 to TRBJ2-7; D is possibly TRBD1 (6 bases). Trimming left V 0 bases short and J 3 bases short, with 9 bases between. Germline CDR1 is MNHEY and CDR2 is SVGAGI. The CDR3 is 14 residues long. The CDR3 region has the DNA TGTGCCAGCAGTTACTCGGCCAGGGGCTACGAGCAGTACTTC. Amino acid sequence: CASSYSARGYEQYF.

This clone was observed once. The J gene is TRBJ2-5, the V gene TRBV21-1; TRBD2, the table's D call, lacks a check against the DNA. TRBV21-1 is marked as a pseudogene. The CDR3 runs 14 residues. The DNA for the CDR3 is TGTGCCAGCAGCAAAGGGGGGGGTCAGGAGACCCAGTACTTC. This codes for CASSKGGGQETQYF.